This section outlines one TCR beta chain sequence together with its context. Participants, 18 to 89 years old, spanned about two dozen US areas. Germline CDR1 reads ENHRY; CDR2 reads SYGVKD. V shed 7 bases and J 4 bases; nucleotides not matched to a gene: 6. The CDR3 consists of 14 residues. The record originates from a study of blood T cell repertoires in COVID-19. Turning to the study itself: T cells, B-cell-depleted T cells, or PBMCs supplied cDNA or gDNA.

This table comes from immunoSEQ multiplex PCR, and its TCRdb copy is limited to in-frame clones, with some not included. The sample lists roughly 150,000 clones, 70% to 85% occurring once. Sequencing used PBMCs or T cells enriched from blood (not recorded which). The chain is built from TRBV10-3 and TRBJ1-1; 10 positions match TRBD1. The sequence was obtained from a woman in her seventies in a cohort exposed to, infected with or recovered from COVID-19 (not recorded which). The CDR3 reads CAITSGQGGTEAFF. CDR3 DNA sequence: TGTGCCATCACATCCGGACAGGGGGGCACTGAAGCTTTCTTT.